The sequence of this T cell receptor beta chain was determined in a study of CD8 T cells in Susac syndrome. CDR3 size: 13 residues. Looked up from germline, CDR1 is LNHDA and CDR2 is SQIVND (reference sequence). The V end lost 7 bases, the J end lost 3 bases, and 11 bases lay between the germline ends. With random hexamers, reverse transcription was performed on roughly 0.5 to 1 ug of RNA. MiXCR, applied by TCRdb to the immunoSEQ multiplex PCR reads, yields one record per CDR3 protein. The table includes almost 450,000 distinct CDR3 sequences, 75% to 90% detected once. In blood CD8+ and CD4+ T cells, TCR beta underwent sequencing. In the multiple sclerosis control group, patients were treatment-naive and had stable or active relapsing-remitting disease.

The sample consisted of CD8+ T cells from PBMCs. The origin of this receptor is a human donor with multiple sclerosis. J is TRBJ2-3 and V is TRBV19, with no clear D. DNA of the CDR3: TGTGCCAGTACCGATCGGCTGACAGATACGCAGTATTTT. The encoded protein is CASTDRLTDTQYF.